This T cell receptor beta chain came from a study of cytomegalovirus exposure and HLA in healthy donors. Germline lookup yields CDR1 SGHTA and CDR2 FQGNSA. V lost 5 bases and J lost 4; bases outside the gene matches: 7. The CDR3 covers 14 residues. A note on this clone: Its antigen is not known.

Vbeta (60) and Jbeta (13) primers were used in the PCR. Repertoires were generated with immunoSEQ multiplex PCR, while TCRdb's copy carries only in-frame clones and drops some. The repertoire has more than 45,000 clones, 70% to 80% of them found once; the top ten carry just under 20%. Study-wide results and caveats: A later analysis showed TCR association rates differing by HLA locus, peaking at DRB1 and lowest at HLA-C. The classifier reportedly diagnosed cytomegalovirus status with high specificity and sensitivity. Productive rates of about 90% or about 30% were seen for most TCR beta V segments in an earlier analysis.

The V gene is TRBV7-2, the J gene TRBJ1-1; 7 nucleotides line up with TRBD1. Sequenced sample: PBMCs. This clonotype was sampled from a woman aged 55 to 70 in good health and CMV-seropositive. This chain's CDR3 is CASSINRGGTEAFF. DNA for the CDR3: TGTGCCAGCAGCATTAACAGGGGTGGCACTGAAGCTTTCTTT.